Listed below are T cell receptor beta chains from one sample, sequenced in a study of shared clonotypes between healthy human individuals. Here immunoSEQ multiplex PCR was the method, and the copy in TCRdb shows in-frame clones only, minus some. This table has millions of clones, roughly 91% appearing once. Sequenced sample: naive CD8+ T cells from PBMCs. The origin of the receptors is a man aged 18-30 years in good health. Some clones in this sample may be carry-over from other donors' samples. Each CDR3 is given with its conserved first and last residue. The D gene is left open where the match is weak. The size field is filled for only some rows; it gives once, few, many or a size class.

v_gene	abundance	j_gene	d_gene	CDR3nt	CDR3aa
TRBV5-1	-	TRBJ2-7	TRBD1	TGCGCCAGCAGCTTGGAGGCAGGGGGTTACTACGAGCAGTACTTC	CASSLEAGGYYEQYF
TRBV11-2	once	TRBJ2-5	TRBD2	TGTGCCAGCAGCTTAAGGGTAGCGGGAAGGTGGGAGACCCAGTACTTC	CASSLRVAGRWETQYF
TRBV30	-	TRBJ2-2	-	TGTGCCTGGAGGGGTTCGAACACCGGGGAGCTGTTTTTT	CAWRGSNTGELFF
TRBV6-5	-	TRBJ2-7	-	TGTGCCAGCAGTTACTCTACCCCTGCCTACGAGCAGTACTTC	CASSYSTPAYEQYF
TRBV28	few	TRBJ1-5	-	TGTGCCAGCAGTTTACGGCAAGATAGCAATCAGCCCCAGCATTTT	CASSLRQDSNQPQHF
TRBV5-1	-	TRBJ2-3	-	TGCGCCAGCAGCTGGCCTGAGGACGGCTATAGCACAGATACGCAGTATTTT	CASSWPEDGYSTDTQYF
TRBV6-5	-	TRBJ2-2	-	TGTGCCAGCAGTCCGGCCTACACCGGGGAGCTGTTTTTT	CASSPAYTGELFF
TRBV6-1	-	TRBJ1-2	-	TGTGCCAGCAGTGAATATCGCTATAAAGGGATTCCCGAGGGCTACACCTTC	CASSEYRYKGIPEGYTF
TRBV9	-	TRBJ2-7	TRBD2	TGTGCCAGCAGCGTAGATGACGGGAGGGCCTACGAGCAGTACTTC	CASSVDDGRAYEQYF
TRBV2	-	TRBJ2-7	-	TGTGCCAGCAGTGAAGGTCGCGGTATCACCTACGAGCAGTACTTC	CASSEGRGITYEQYF
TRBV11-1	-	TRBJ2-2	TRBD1	TGTGCCAGCAGCCACAGGGGGGCTGGGGAGCTGTTTTTT	CASSHRGAGELFF
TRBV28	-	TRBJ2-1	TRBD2	TGTGCCAGCAGTTTAGGTAGCGGGAATGAGCAGTTCTTC	CASSLGSGNEQFF
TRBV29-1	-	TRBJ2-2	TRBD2	TGCAGCGTTAATTCCGGTCTAGCGGACCCGAACACCGGGGAGCTGTTTTTT	CSVNSGLADPNTGELFF
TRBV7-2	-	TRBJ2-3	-	TGTGCCAGCAGCCCCTATAGCACAGATACGCAGTATTTT	CASSPYSTDTQYF
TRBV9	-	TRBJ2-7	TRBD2	TGTGCCAGCAGCCCCCAGGGAGGGCCCTACGAGCAGTACTTC	CASSPQGGPYEQYF
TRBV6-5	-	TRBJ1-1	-	TGTGCCAGCAGTTACACCGGGAACGGGGGGACTGAAGCTTTCTTT	CASSYTGNGGTEAFF
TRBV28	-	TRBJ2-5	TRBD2	TGTGCCAGCGGGAGGGGAGAAGAGACCCAGTACTTC	CASGRGEETQYF
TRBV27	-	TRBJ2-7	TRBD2	TGTGCCAGCAGTTTCAACGTAGCGGGAGTTCCCTACGAGCAGTACTTC	CASSFNVAGVPYEQYF
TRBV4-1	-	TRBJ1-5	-	TGCGCCAGCAGCCAAGACCTAGGCAGTCAGCCCCAGCATTTT	CASSQDLGSQPQHF